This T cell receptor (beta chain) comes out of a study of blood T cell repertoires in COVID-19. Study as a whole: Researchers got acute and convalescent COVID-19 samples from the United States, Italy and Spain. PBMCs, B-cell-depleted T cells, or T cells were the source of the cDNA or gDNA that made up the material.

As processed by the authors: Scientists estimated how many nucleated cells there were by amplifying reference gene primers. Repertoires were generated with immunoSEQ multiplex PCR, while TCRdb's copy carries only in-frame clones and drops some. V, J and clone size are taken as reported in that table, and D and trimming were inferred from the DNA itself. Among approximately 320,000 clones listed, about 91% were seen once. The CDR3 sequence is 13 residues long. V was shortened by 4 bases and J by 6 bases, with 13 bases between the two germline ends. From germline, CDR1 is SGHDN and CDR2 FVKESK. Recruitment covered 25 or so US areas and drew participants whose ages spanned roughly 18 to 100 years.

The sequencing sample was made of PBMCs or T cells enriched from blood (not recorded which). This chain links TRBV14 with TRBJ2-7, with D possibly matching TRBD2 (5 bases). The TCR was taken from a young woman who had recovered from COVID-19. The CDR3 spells CASSPRGYSEQYF. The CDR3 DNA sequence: TGTGCCAGCAGCCCCCGCGGGTATTCCGAGCAGTACTTC.